This is a list of T cell receptor beta chains from one sample in a study of T-cell memory formation after mild COVID-19. One entry per CDR3 protein, called by TCRdb with MiXCR from the 5' RACE reads. The top ten hold over 25% of the sample, which has almost 35,000 distinct CDR3 sequences, around 8% seen once. The sample consisted of PBMCs or a T cell subset sorted from them (not recorded which). The receptors originated from a man aged 18 to 30 who had mild COVID-19 (a few samples of this study predate the infection). Cell type and time point are not known. Both conserved end residues are part of each CDR3. Fields, in order: CDR3 length, V gene, J gene, clone size, D gene, CDR3 protein, CDR3 DNA. D genes are given only for firm matches. Expanded clones get a size class; other rows say once, few or many, or leave the size out.

16	TRBV6-1	TRBJ1-1	many	TRBD1	CASKIGTGTIGTEAFF	TGTGCCAGCAAGATCGGGACAGGAACAATTGGGACTGAAGCTTTCTTT
15	TRBV5-1	TRBJ1-2	many	TRBD1	CASSLDRGRGYGYTF	TGCGCCAGCAGCTTGGACAGGGGGCGCGGATATGGCTACACCTTC
14	TRBV18	TRBJ1-4	-	-	CASSPRGVTEKLFF	TGTGCCAGCTCACCACGGGGGGTCACTGAAAAACTGTTTTTT
15	TRBV28	TRBJ2-2	many	-	CASSLEGGITGELFF	TGTGCCAGCAGTTTAGAGGGGGGAATCACCGGGGAGCTGTTTTTT
15	TRBV5-6	TRBJ2-7	few	-	CASSRRDGHSYEQYF	TGTGCCAGCAGCAGAAGGGACGGTCACTCCTACGAGCAGTACTTC
15	TRBV5-1	TRBJ2-1	many	TRBD2	CASTSSSGGFNEQFF	TGCGCCAGCACATCATCTAGCGGGGGCTTTAATGAGCAGTTCTTC
14	TRBV20-1	TRBJ2-5	many	TRBD2	CSANERGIQETQYF	TGCAGTGCTAATGAGCGGGGGATCCAAGAGACCCAGTACTTC
12	TRBV7-2	TRBJ2-7	many	-	CASSLSRNEQYF	TGTGCCAGCAGCTTATCTAGGAACGAGCAGTACTTC
13	TRBV12-3/TRBV12-4	TRBJ1-1	medium-sized	-	CASRKKMNTEAFF	TGTGCCAGCAGGAAAAAAATGAACACTGAAGCTTTCTTT
14	TRBV12-3/TRBV12-4	TRBJ1-5	-	TRBD1	CASSPDRSNQPQHF	TGTGCCAGCAGCCCGGACAGGAGTAATCAGCCCCAGCATTTT
14	TRBV5-1	TRBJ1-1	many	-	CASSSAELNTEAFF	TGCGCCAGCAGCTCGGCGGAGCTGAACACTGAAGCTTTCTTT
15	TRBV15	TRBJ1-4	few	-	CATSTAGATNEKLFF	TGTGCCACCAGCACAGCAGGGGCTACTAATGAAAAACTGTTTTTT
15	TRBV9	TRBJ2-5	many	-	CASSVAGTEGETQYF	TGTGCCAGCAGCGTAGCAGGGACTGAGGGGGAGACCCAGTACTTC
13	TRBV6-1	TRBJ2-4	many	-	CASSEAGQNIQYF	TGTGCCAGCAGTGAAGCGGGGCAAAACATTCAGTACTTC
15	TRBV15	TRBJ1-4	-	-	CATSRVGGASEKLFF	TGTGCCACCAGCAGAGTCGGGGGGGCCAGTGAAAAACTGTTTTTT
14	TRBV6-2/TRBV6-3	TRBJ2-5	many	-	CASSPEGGRETQYF	TGTGCCAGCAGTCCCGAGGGGGGGAGAGAGACCCAGTACTTC
12	TRBV2	TRBJ2-7	-	-	CASRSPVGEQYF	TGTGCCAGCCGGAGCCCTGTGGGCGAGCAGTACTTC
20	TRBV5-1	TRBJ2-3	many	TRBD2	CASSSLPGLAGGTVADTQYF	TGCGCCAGCAGTTCCCTTCCGGGACTAGCGGGGGGGACCGTGGCAGATACGCAGTATTTT
14	TRBV5-5	TRBJ2-2	many	-	CASSFSSNTGELFF	TGTGCCAGCAGCTTTTCGTCGAACACCGGGGAGCTGTTTTTT
15	TRBV28	TRBJ1-6	many	-	CASSFPGLTNSPLHF	TGTGCCAGCAGTTTTCCGGGACTTACTAATTCACCCCTCCACTTT
11	TRBV20-1	TRBJ1-2	many	-	CSATGSGGYTF	TGCAGTGCTACAGGGTCGGGTGGCTACACCTTC
14	TRBV6-1	TRBJ1-6	many	TRBD1	CASSRDRSNSPLHF	TGTGCCAGCAGCCGGGACAGGTCAAATTCACCCCTCCACTTT
12	TRBV25-1	TRBJ1-2	many	-	CASSEGGYGYTF	TGTGCCAGCAGTGAAGGAGGCTATGGCTACACCTTC
18	TRBV24-1	TRBJ2-1	many	TRBD2	CATSDRPGTSPRVNEQFF	TGTGCCACCAGTGATCGTCCCGGGACTAGTCCCCGGGTCAATGAGCAGTTCTTC
14	TRBV4-2	TRBJ2-5	many	TRBD1	CASAQGQRGETQYF	TGTGCCAGCGCCCAGGGACAGAGGGGGGAGACCCAGTACTTC
14	TRBV6-5	TRBJ2-5	many	-	CASSYVGTGGTQYF	TGTGCCAGCAGTTACGTGGGAACCGGGGGGACCCAGTACTTC
10	TRBV29-1	TRBJ1-1	many	-	CSAASAEAFF	TGCAGCGCGGCGTCGGCTGAAGCTTTCTTT
15	TRBV5-1	TRBJ2-2	many	TRBD1	CASSLGQGHTGELFF	TGCGCCAGCAGCTTGGGACAGGGGCACACCGGGGAGCTGTTTTTT
14	TRBV27	TRBJ1-1	many	-	CASSFARGNSEAFF	TGTGCCAGCAGTTTTGCTAGGGGGAACTCTGAAGCTTTCTTT
13	TRBV25-1	TRBJ2-7	many	-	CASSEGGWYEQYF	TGTGCCAGCAGTGAAGGGGGCTGGTACGAGCAGTACTTC
16	TRBV4-3	TRBJ2-2	many	TRBD1	CASSQDPGQGSGELFF	TGCGCCAGCAGCCAAGATCCGGGACAGGGCTCCGGGGAGCTGTTTTTT
13	TRBV10-3	TRBJ1-3	-	-	CATRPRIGNTIYF	TGTGCCACCCGCCCAAGAATCGGGAACACCATATATTTT
13	TRBV6-1	TRBJ2-2	-	-	CASSPRDAGELFF	TGTGCCAGCAGCCCACGGGATGCGGGGGAGCTGTTTTTT
16	TRBV25-1	TRBJ2-6	many	-	CASSAQGSSGANVLTF	TGTGCCAGCAGTGCTCAGGGAAGCTCTGGGGCCAACGTCCTGACTTTC
17	TRBV7-2	TRBJ1-6	few	TRBD1	CASSRGPGTGFGSPLHF	TGTGCCAGCAGCCGCGGTCCCGGGACAGGGTTCGGGTCACCCCTCCACTTT
12	TRBV5-1	TRBJ1-1	-	-	CASSETASEAFF	TGCGCCAGCAGCGAGACAGCAAGTGAAGCTTTCTTT
17	TRBV5-1	TRBJ1-1	many	-	CASSPWGRGRRDTEAFF	TGCGCCAGCAGCCCGTGGGGCAGGGGCAGGCGCGACACTGAAGCTTTCTTT
15	TRBV7-9	TRBJ1-3	many	-	CASSRHIPSGNTIYF	TGTGCCAGCAGCCGTCACATCCCCTCTGGAAACACCATATATTTT
16	TRBV5-1	TRBJ2-3	many	-	CASSRTGPGAADTQYF	TGCGCCAGCAGCAGAACGGGCCCCGGGGCGGCAGATACGCAGTATTTT
16	TRBV5-1	TRBJ2-5	many	TRBD1	CASSFMGTDHGETQYF	TGCGCCAGCAGCTTCATGGGGACAGACCACGGGGAGACCCAGTACTTC
19	TRBV12-5	TRBJ2-5	many	TRBD2	CASGSATGLAGDTQETQYF	TGTGCTAGTGGTTCAGCCACGGGACTAGCGGGGGATACCCAAGAGACCCAGTACTTC
14	TRBV20-1	TRBJ2-1	-	TRBD1	CSARDPTGGSEQFF	TGCAGTGCTAGAGACCCCACAGGGGGCAGTGAGCAGTTCTTC
15	TRBV7-9	TRBJ1-4	few	TRBD1	CASSPTQGGFEKLFF	TGTGCCAGCAGCCCGACACAGGGGGGATTTGAAAAACTGTTTTTT
12	TRBV6-2/TRBV6-3	TRBJ2-5	many	-	CASSYPEQTQYF	TGTGCCAGCAGTTACCCGGAACAGACCCAGTACTTC
15	TRBV7-2	TRBJ2-1	many	-	CASSRAGSSYNEQFF	TGTGCCAGCAGCAGAGCCGGAAGCTCCTACAATGAGCAGTTCTTC
16	TRBV5-6	TRBJ1-1	many	TRBD1	CASSLSSGGGGTEAFF	TGTGCCAGCAGCTTGTCTTCAGGGGGCGGTGGCACTGAAGCTTTCTTT
14	TRBV28	TRBJ2-3	few	-	CASSFVTTLDTQYF	TGTGCCAGCAGTTTCGTGACGACCCTAGATACGCAGTATTTT
14	TRBV5-1	TRBJ2-1	many	-	CASSFVPPDNEQFF	TGCGCCAGCAGCTTCGTCCCTCCGGACAATGAGCAGTTCTTC
16	TRBV4-1	TRBJ1-4	many	TRBD1	CASSRAPGQGREKLFF	TGCGCCAGCAGCCGAGCACCGGGACAGGGTCGAGAAAAACTGTTTTTT
11	TRBV7-2	TRBJ1-1	many	-	CASSLLTEAFF	TGTGCCAGCAGCTTACTCACTGAAGCTTTCTTT
14	TRBV30	TRBJ2-3	many	-	CAWSGTGSTDTQYF	TGTGCCTGGAGTGGAACAGGGAGCACAGATACGCAGTATTTT
16	TRBV3-1	TRBJ1-3	-	-	CASSPAIGGSGNTIYF	TGTGCCAGCAGCCCAGCTATTGGGGGCTCTGGAAACACCATATATTTT